This is a list of T cell receptor beta chains from one sample in a study of blood T cell repertoires in COVID-19. Measured with immunoSEQ multiplex PCR; TCRdb has only the in-frame clones, and not every one. Of roughly 230,000 clones in the sample, roughly 80% are singletons; the top ten hold around 8%. The sequenced sample consisted of peripheral blood. Source of these receptors: an elderly woman with acute or convalescent COVID-19. Both conserved end residues are part of each CDR3. The D gene is left open where the match is weak.

CDR3: CASSPLTGDQPQHF
V: TRBV19
D: TRBD1
J: TRBJ1-5

CDR3: CASGQGSYEQYF
V: TRBV6-5
D: .
J: TRBJ2-7

CDR3: CASSLRSRRVETQYF
V: TRBV6-5
D: .
J: TRBJ2-5

CDR3: CASSENGRGTQYF
V: TRBV6-1
D: TRBD2
J: TRBJ2-3

CDR3: CSAREGSGYTF
V: TRBV20-1
D: .
J: TRBJ1-2

CDR3: CASSRASGSGYNEQFF
V: TRBV25-1
D: TRBD2
J: TRBJ2-1

CDR3: CAGGDGDYEQYF
V: TRBV6-5
D: TRBD2
J: TRBJ2-7

CDR3: CASSQGQGSPYEQYF
V: TRBV4-1
D: TRBD1
J: TRBJ2-7

CDR3: CASSAQGFDYGYTF
V: TRBV19
D: .
J: TRBJ1-2

CDR3: CASSIEVGRQPQHF
V: TRBV19
D: .
J: TRBJ1-5

CDR3: CASSYLGTGDNTEAFF
V: TRBV6-5
D: TRBD1
J: TRBJ1-1

CDR3: CASREGQGGKLFF
V: TRBV2
D: TRBD1
J: TRBJ1-4

CDR3: CASSPGDRQNTGELFF
V: TRBV13
D: TRBD1
J: TRBJ2-2

CDR3: CASRTGTPSYNEQFF
V: TRBV2
D: .
J: TRBJ2-1

CDR3: CASSFEGGAYNEQFF
V: TRBV7-8
D: .
J: TRBJ2-1

CDR3: CSVEDRGYEQYF
V: TRBV29-1
D: TRBD1
J: TRBJ2-7

CDR3: CASSLPTGRVEKLFF
V: TRBV5-4
D: TRBD1
J: TRBJ1-4

CDR3: CASSTTGVRDTEAFF
V: TRBV19
D: TRBD1
J: TRBJ1-1

CDR3: CASDYRDRTTEAFF
V: TRBV6-5
D: .
J: TRBJ1-1

CDR3: CASSQTLSLRPQHF
V: TRBV4-2
D: .
J: TRBJ1-5

CDR3: CASRDRVSSYNEQFF
V: TRBV28
D: TRBD1
J: TRBJ2-1

CDR3: CASSLAHAGTYNSPLHF
V: TRBV4-1
D: .
J: TRBJ1-6

CDR3: CASSRRHREAFF
V: TRBV6-5
D: .
J: TRBJ1-1

CDR3: CSVVGGIMNTEAFF
V: TRBV29-1
D: .
J: TRBJ1-1

CDR3: CASSPRPGGYEQYF
V: TRBV18
D: TRBD2
J: TRBJ2-7

CDR3: CASSPPGRDTEAFF
V: TRBV9
D: .
J: TRBJ1-1

CDR3: CASSEAGAGDVGQPQHF
V: TRBV6-1
D: .
J: TRBJ1-5

CDR3: CASSPVRRTSRDIQYF
V: TRBV18
D: TRBD2
J: TRBJ2-4

CDR3: CASSLNRAQETQYF
V: TRBV11-3
D: .
J: TRBJ2-5

CDR3: CARTRGQVGNEQFF
V: TRBV2
D: TRBD1
J: TRBJ2-1

CDR3: CASSLDFYNEQFF
V: TRBV7-3
D: .
J: TRBJ2-1

CDR3: CASSLAGGTDTDTQYF
V: TRBV5-1
D: TRBD2
J: TRBJ2-3

CDR3: CASSSEPGHSNQPQHF
V: TRBV7-9
D: .
J: TRBJ1-5